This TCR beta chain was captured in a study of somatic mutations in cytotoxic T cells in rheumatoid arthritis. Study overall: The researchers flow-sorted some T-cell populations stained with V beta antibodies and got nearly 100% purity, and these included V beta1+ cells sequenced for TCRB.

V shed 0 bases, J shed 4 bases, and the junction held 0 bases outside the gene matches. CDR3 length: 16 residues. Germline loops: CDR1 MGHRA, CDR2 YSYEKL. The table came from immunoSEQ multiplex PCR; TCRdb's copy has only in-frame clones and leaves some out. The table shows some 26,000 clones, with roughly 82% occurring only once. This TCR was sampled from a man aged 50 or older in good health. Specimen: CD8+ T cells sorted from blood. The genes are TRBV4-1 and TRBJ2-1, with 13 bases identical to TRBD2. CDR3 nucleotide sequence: TGCGCCAGCAGCCAAGAGGGACTAGCGGGATACAATGAGCAGTTCTTC. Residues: CASSQEGLAGYNEQFF.